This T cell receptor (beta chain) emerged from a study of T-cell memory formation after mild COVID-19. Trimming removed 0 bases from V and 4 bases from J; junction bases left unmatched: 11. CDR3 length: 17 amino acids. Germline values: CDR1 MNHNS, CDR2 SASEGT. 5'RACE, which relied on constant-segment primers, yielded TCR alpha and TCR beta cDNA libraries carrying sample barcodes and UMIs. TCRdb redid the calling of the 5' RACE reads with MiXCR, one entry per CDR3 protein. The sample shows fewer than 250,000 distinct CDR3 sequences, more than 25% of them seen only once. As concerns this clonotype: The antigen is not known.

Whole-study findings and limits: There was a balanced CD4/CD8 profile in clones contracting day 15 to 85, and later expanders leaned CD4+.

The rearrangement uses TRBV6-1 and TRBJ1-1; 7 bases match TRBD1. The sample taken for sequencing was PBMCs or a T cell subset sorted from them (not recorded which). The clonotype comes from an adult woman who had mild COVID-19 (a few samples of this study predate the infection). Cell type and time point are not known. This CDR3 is CASSEARDSYGSTEAFF. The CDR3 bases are TGTGCCAGCAGTGAAGCGAGGGACAGTTACGGAAGCACTGAAGCTTTCTTT.